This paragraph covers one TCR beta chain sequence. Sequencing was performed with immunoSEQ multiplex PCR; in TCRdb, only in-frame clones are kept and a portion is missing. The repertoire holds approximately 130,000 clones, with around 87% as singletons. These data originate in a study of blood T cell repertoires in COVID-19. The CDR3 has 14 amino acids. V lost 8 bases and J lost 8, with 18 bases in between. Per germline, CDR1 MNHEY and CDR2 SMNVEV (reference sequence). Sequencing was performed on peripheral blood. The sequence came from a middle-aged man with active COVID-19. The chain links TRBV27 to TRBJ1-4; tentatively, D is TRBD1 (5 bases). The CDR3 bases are TGTGCCAGCGGACTACCAGGGTTTGGGGAAAAACTGTTTTTT. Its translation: CASGLPGFGEKLFF.